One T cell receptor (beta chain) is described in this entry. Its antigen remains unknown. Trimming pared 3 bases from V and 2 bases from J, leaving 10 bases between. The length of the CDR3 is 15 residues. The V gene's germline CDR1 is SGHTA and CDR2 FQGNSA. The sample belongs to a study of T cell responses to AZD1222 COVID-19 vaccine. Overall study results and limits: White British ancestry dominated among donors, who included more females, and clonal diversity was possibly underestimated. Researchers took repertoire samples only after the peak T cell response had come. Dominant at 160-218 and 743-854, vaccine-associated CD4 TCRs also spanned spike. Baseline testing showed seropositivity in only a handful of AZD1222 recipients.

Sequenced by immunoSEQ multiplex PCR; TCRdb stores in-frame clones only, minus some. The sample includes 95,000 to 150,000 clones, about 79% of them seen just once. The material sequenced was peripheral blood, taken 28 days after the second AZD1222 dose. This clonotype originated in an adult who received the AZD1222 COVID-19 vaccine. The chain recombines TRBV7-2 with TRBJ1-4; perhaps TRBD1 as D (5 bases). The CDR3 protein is CASSLVKGTNEKLFF. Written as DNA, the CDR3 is TGTGCCAGCAGCTTGGTCAAGGGGACTAATGAAAAACTGTTTTTT. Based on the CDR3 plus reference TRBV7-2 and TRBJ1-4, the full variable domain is GAGVSQSPSNKVTEKGKDVELRCDPISGHTALYWYRQSLGQGLEFLIYFQGNSAPDKSGLPSDRFSAERTGGSVSTLTIQRTQQEDSAVYLCASSLVKGTNEKLFFGSGTQLSVL.